The 19 T cell receptor beta chains in this list originate from one sample, sequenced in a study of identical twins. TCRdb reanalysed the 5' RACE reads using MiXCR and keeps one entry per CDR3 protein. The profile shows fewer than 550,000 distinct CDR3 sequences, approximately 14% of them singletons. The same data also contributed to another study, on yellow fever vaccine responses in identical twins.

Sequenced material: CD4+ T cells sorted from blood. These TCRs come from a woman in her late teens or twenties in good health.

This clonotype was counted a few times. V is TRBV11-1 and J is TRBJ1-1; D unclear. The germline CDR1 and CDR2 sequences are SGHAT and FQDESV (reference sequence). Trimming stripped 10 bases from V and 0 bases from J, with 12 bases between. The CDR3 length is 13 residues. CDR3 DNA: TGTGCCACTGCGGCGCAGATGAACACTGAAGCTTTCTTT. Translating gives CATAAQMNTEAFF.

The chain carries TRBV7-9 and TRBJ2-2; D may correspond to TRBD1 or TRBD2 (5 bases each). The CDR3 has 14 residues. V was shortened by 5 bases and J by 4 bases, with 11 bases between the two germline ends. CDR1 SEHNR and CDR2 FQNEAQ come from the germline V gene (reference sequence). CDR3 sequence reads: CASSASGGTGELFF. In DNA, the CDR3 is TGTGCCAGCAGCGCCTCTGGGGGCACCGGGGAGCTGTTTTTT.

This clonotype was picked up a small number of times. This chain joins TRBV10-3 and TRBJ2-7; D is uncertain. V was shortened by 0 bases and J by 6 bases, with 6 bases between the two germline ends. The germline CDR1 and CDR2 sequences are ENHRY and SYGVKD. The CDR3 loop spans 12 amino acids. The CDR3 is CAISESETEQYV. The CDR3 DNA sequence: TGTGCCATCAGTGAGTCAGAGACCGAGCAGTACGTC.

This clonotype was counted a few times. CDR3 bases: TGCGCCAGCAGCGTCGGTAAGGGGTACGAGCAGTACGTC. As protein: CASSVGKGYEQYV. The chain recombines TRBV5-1 with TRBJ2-7, with D perhaps TRBD1 (5 bases). The V end lost 4 bases, the J end lost 4 bases, and 12 bases lay between the germline ends. CDR3 length: 13 residues. Germline loops: CDR1 SGHRS, CDR2 YFSETQ.

This sequence joins TRBV27 and TRBJ2-7, with D perhaps matching TRBD2 (7 bases). V gave up 10 bases and J gave up 2 bases, with 15 bases separating them. The CDR3 runs to 13 residues. The germline CDR1 and CDR2 sequences are MNHEY and SMNVEV (reference sequence). CDR3 DNA sequence: TGTGCCACTGCGGGGAGGGGGGCCTACGAGCAGTACTTC. Translating gives CATAGRGAYEQYF.

This clonotype was seen a handful of times. The chain employs TRBV27 and TRBJ2-7; the D is unclear. The CDR3 contains 14 residues. Germline assignment: CDR1 MNHEY and CDR2 SMNVEV (reference sequence). Between the trimmed V and J ends, which lost 5 bases and 0 bases, there was a span of 11 bases. The CDR3 region has the DNA TGTGCCAGCAGTCTGACAACCGGCTCCTACGAGCAGTACTTC. This gives the protein CASSLTTGSYEQYF.

This chain links TRBV12-3 or TRBV12-4 with TRBJ1-4, with D unresolved. Trimming shortened V by 3 bases and J by 7 bases, and 12 bases separated the two germline ends. The CDR3 runs to 14 residues. CDR3 DNA: TGTGCCAGCAGTTTTAGGGCAAGTAGTGAAAAACTGTTTTTT. This translates into CASSFRASSEKLFF.

The chain uses TRBV29-1 and TRBJ1-2; 9 bases line up with TRBD1. Germline V gene lookup returns CDR1 SQVTM and CDR2 ANQGSEA. Trimming removed 7 bases from V and 3 bases from J; junction bases left unmatched: 6. There are 13 residues in the CDR3. CDR3 region: CSAGDRAYYGYTF. Written as DNA, the CDR3 is TGCAGCGCGGGGGACAGGGCGTACTATGGCTACACCTTC.

The V gene is TRBV12-5, the J gene TRBJ2-7; D may be TRBD2 (6 bases). The ends were cut back, 8 bases at V and 4 bases at J, with 21 bases in the middle. The length of the CDR3 is 15 residues. Germline CDR1 reads LGHNT; CDR2 reads FRNRAP. The CDR3 coding sequence is TGTGCTAGTAAGGCCGGGACTCAACATATATACGAGCAGTACTTC. Its protein product is CASKAGTQHIYEQYF.

This clonotype was picked up a small number of times. The rearrangement joins TRBV10-3 to TRBJ2-1; TRBD1 aligns across 9 bases. V dropped 5 bases and J dropped 8; count of bases not matched to a gene: 7. The CDR3 sequence is 14 residues long. The germline V gene encodes CDR1 ENHRY and CDR2 SYGVKD. Written as DNA, the CDR3 is TGTGCCATCAGTAAGGGACAGGGAGAAGATGAGCAGTTCTTC. This sequence encodes CAISKGQGEDEQFF.

This clonotype was detected many times. The chain employs TRBV3-1 and TRBJ2-5; a possible D gene is TRBD2 (5 bases). The CDR3 extends over 13 amino acids. Germline V gene data show CDR1 as LGHDT and CDR2 as YNNKEL (reference sequence). Trimming pared 8 bases from V and 2 bases from J, leaving 12 bases between. DNA for the CDR3: TGTGCCAGCTTTGACTACCGGCAAGAGACCCAGTACTTC. Translated, it gives CASFDYRQETQYF.

The chain combines TRBV2 with TRBJ2-6, with D tentatively TRBD1 (6 bases). The CDR3 totals 15 residues. Trimming pared 5 bases from V and 2 bases from J, leaving 10 bases between. Germline loops: CDR1 SNHLY, CDR2 FYNNEI. This CDR3 reads CASSTTGTGANVLTF. The CDR3 coding sequence is TGTGCCAGCAGTACTACAGGGACTGGGGCCAACGTCCTGACTTTC.

This clonotype was seen ten or more times. A read error may account for a junction end that differs from germline. J is TRBJ1-1 and V is TRBV12-3 or TRBV12-4, with D possibly being TRBD1 (5 bases). The CDR3 sequence is 15 residues long. In DNA form, the CDR3 reads TGTGCCAGCAGCTTAGGTGGGACGGTGAACACTGAAGCTTTCTTT. Amino acids: CASSLGGTVNTEAFF.

The gene calls are TRBV10-3 and TRBJ2-7; D is ambiguous. Germline V gene sequence: CDR1 ENHRY, CDR2 SYGVKD. The CDR3 is 14 amino acids. V dropped 2 bases and J dropped 3 bases, with 11 bases sitting between them. This CDR3 reads CAISEVATNYEQYF. Here the CDR3 DNA reads TGTGCCATCAGTGAGGTTGCTACCAACTACGAGCAGTACTTC.

The chain combines TRBV12-3 or TRBV12-4 with TRBJ2-6; unclear D gene. This CDR3 has 16 amino acids. Trimming pared 8 bases from V and 3 bases from J, leaving 17 bases between. CDR3 loop: CASLSNSGVGANVLTF. The CDR3 DNA sequence: TGTGCCAGCCTTTCCAACTCTGGGGTTGGGGCCAACGTCCTGACTTTC.

This sequence joins TRBV12-3 or TRBV12-4 and TRBJ2-3; D is perhaps TRBD1 (6 bases). V lost 2 bases and J 4 bases, leaving 16 bases between the germline ends. The CDR3 runs to 16 residues. This CDR3 is CASSLRQGINADTQYF. The CDR3 region has the DNA TGTGCCAGCAGTTTAAGGCAGGGGATAAATGCAGATACGCAGTATTTT.

The chain has TRBV20-1 and TRBJ1-5, with a possible D match to TRBD1 (5 bases). The V gene's germline CDR1 is DFQATT and CDR2 SNEGSKA (reference sequence). The CDR3 totals 16 residues. Trimming removed 1 base from V and 0 bases from J, with 13 bases in between. The CDR3 is CSARAGGRFSNQPQHF. The CDR3 DNA sequence: TGCAGTGCTAGAGCTGGGGGGAGGTTTAGCAATCAGCCCCAGCATTTT.

The chain carries TRBV4-1 and TRBJ1-4, with D possibly being TRBD1 (6 bases). The CDR3 is 14 residues long. Trimming removed 2 bases at V and 6 bases at J, with 10 bases between. The V gene's germline CDR1 is MGHRA and CDR2 YSYEKL. The CDR3 sequence is CASSQFAGDEKLFF. The DNA of the CDR3 is TGCGCCAGCAGCCAATTCGCAGGGGATGAAAAACTGTTTTTT.

This clonotype was recorded a few times. The V call is TRBV5-1, the J call TRBJ1-6; D gene uncertain. The CDR3 has 15 amino acids. From germline, CDR1 is SGHRS and CDR2 YFSETQ. Trimming took 4 bases from V and 0 from J, leaving 8 bases between them. The CDR3 is CASSVQSSYNSPLHF. CDR3 coding DNA: TGCGCCAGCAGCGTTCAAAGCTCCTATAATTCACCCCTCCACTTT.